The present T cell receptor (beta chain) was sequenced within a study of T cells in Graves' hyperthyroidism and ophthalmopathy. RNA transcripts yielded amplified TCR beta CDR3 regions. The study used the HTBI primer set for a first-round RT-PCR of the TCR CDR3. In TCRdb, the multiplex PCR reads were re-called with MiXCR into one record per CDR3 protein. The sample holds about 420,000 distinct CDR3 sequences; 15% to 18% are singletons and the top ten take 7.7%. This clonotype occurred many times. The germline V gene has CDR1 SQVTM and CDR2 ANQGSEA. The CDR3 is 13 amino acids. Trimming cost V 8 bases and J 0 bases, with 11 bases left between them. Newly diagnosed hyperthyroidism, duration under 2 months, in patients aged 18 to 65. Clinicians diagnosed patients from clinical symptoms, serum thyroxine and TRAb, thyroid ultrasound and orbital computed tomography.

This TCR derives from a young woman with Graves' hyperthyroidism. This chain uses TRBV29-1 with TRBJ2-4; D ambiguous. The sample taken for sequencing was blood. CDR3 DNA: TGCAGCCTTCCAAACGGAGCCAAAAACATTCAGTACTTC. Translation gives CSLPNGAKNIQYF.